Following are 20 T cell receptor beta chains from one sample sequenced in a study of cytomegalovirus exposure and HLA in healthy donors. Profiled with immunoSEQ multiplex PCR; TCRdb holds only in-frame clones, not every one. This sample has 120,000 to 150,000 clones; roughly 89% occur once, and the top ten carry less than 5.5%. Material: PBMCs. Source of these receptors: a man younger than 35 in good health and CMV-seropositive.

The chain carries TRBV29-1 and TRBJ2-1, with 7 positions matching TRBD1. Germline values: CDR1 SQVTM, CDR2 ANQGSEA. This CDR3 spans 13 amino acids. Here the CDR3 DNA reads TGCACCGTACAGGGGCCCACCTACAATGAGCAGTTCTTC. Translation gives CTVQGPTYNEQFF.

The chain joins TRBV7-9 to TRBJ2-5; 8 bases are a match to TRBD2. V shed 1 base and J 4 bases; nucleotides not matched to a gene: 11. Germline assignment: CDR1 SEHNR and CDR2 FQNEAQ (reference sequence). CDR3 length: 17 amino acids. CDR3 residues: CASSLVEAGEGVETQYF. The DNA of the CDR3 is TGTGCCAGCAGCTTAGTTGAAGCGGGAGAGGGAGTAGAGACCCAGTACTTC.

The chain employs TRBV5-1 and TRBJ1-5; 9 nucleotides match TRBD1. V was clipped by 2 bases and J by 7 bases; unmatched bases: 7. The CDR3 contains 15 residues. Germline CDR1 is SGHRS and CDR2 is YFSETQ. The DNA of the CDR3 is TGCGCCAGCAGCTTCGGGACGGACAGGGGCCAGCCCCAGCATTTT. This encodes CASSFGTDRGQPQHF.

This clone appeared once. In DNA form, the CDR3 reads TGTGCCAGCTCACAGGGGTACCAAGAGACCCAGTACTTC. Protein: CASSQGYQETQYF. The chain employs TRBV18 and TRBJ2-5; maybe TRBD1 (5 bases). CDR1 KGHSH and CDR2 LQKENI come from the germline V gene. Trimming took off 4 bases at V and 0 bases at J, with 6 bases between the two ends. This CDR3 has 13 residues.

The chain recombines TRBV7-8 with TRBJ2-7; TRBD1 matches 7 bases. This CDR3 comprises 15 residues. Per germline, CDR1 SGHVS and CDR2 FQNEAQ. With V trimmed by 1 base and J by 0 bases, 3 bases remained unmatched. The CDR3 DNA follows: TGTGCCAGCAGCTTAGACGACAGGGCCTCCTACGAGCAGTACTTC. Translating it yields CASSLDDRASYEQYF.

The rearrangement links TRBV6-5 to TRBJ2-1, with 7 bases identical to TRBD2. The CDR3 sequence is 15 residues long. CDR1 MNHEY and CDR2 SVGAGI come from the germline V gene. V gave up 0 bases and J gave up 10 bases; unmatched junction bases: 9. In DNA form, the CDR3 reads TGTGCCAGCAGTTACTCACGATTTACTAGCGAGGAGCAGTTCTTC. Residues: CASSYSRFTSEEQFF.

The chain links TRBV18 to TRBJ2-2, with D possibly TRBD2 on 5 matching bases. Trimming shortened V by 3 bases and J by 0 bases, and 11 bases separated the two germline ends. From germline, CDR1 is KGHSH and CDR2 LQKENI. There are 16 residues in the CDR3. CDR3 loop: CASSPSRGTNTGELFF. CDR3 DNA sequence: TGTGCCAGCTCACCCTCTCGGGGTACGAACACCGGGGAGCTGTTTTTT.

V gene TRBV18 combines with J gene TRBJ1-1, with 7 positions matching TRBD1. In germline, CDR1 is KGHSH, CDR2 LQKENI. CDR3 length equals 15 residues. V gave up 2 bases and J gave up 3 bases; unmatched junction bases: 6. DNA of the CDR3: TGTGCCAGCTCACCAAAACAGGGGCCGGACACTGAAGCTTTCTTT. Its protein product is CASSPKQGPDTEAFF. Using reference TRBV18 and TRBJ1-1 for the parts outside the CDR3, the full variable domain is NAGVMQNPRHLVRRRGQEARLRCSPMKGHSHVYWYRQLPEEGLKFMVYLQKENIIDESGMPKERFSAEFPKEGPSILRIQQVVRGDSAAYFCASSPKQGPDTEAFFGQGTRLTVV.

The V and J genes are TRBV11-2 and TRBJ1-1; tentatively, D is TRBD1 (6 bases). The CDR3 covers 14 residues. V was cut by 1 base and J by 5 bases, with 11 bases left in between. Per the germline V gene, CDR1 is SGHAT and CDR2 is FQNNGV. The CDR3 DNA sequence: TGTGCCAGCAGCTTAGGGTACAGGGTTACTGAAGCTTTCTTT. Its translation is CASSLGYRVTEAFF.

This sequence joins TRBV6-5 and TRBJ1-2, with 7 nucleotides matching TRBD1. CDR3 size: 13 residues. CDR1 and CDR2 (germline): MNHEY, SVGAGI. Losses at the gene ends were 6 bases for V and 6 bases for J; bases not matched to a gene: 7. The CDR3 DNA reads TGTGCCAGCAGCCTCGGACAGGTGGATGGCTACACCTTC. This gives the protein CASSLGQVDGYTF.

The chain recombines TRBV13 with TRBJ2-3; unclear D gene. The CDR3 totals 13 residues. Germline CDR1 is PRHDT and CDR2 is FYEKMQ (reference sequence). V lost 3 bases and J lost 2, with 6 bases in between. CDR3 DNA sequence: TGTGCCAGCAGCTTTTCCTACACAGATACGCAGTATTTT. It encodes CASSFSYTDTQYF.

The rearrangement joins TRBV7-9 to TRBJ1-4; D is perhaps TRBD1 (5 bases). This CDR3 has 14 amino acids. CDR1 SEHNR and CDR2 FQNEAQ come from the germline V gene (reference sequence). The V end lost 5 bases, the J end lost 4 bases, and 11 bases lay between the germline ends. The CDR3 region has the DNA TGTGCCAGCAGCCTGGACACCTATAATGAAAAACTGTTTTTT. Amino acid sequence: CASSLDTYNEKLFF.

V usage is TRBV7-2 and J usage is TRBJ2-3; possibly TRBD2 for D (6 bases). Per the germline V gene, CDR1 is SGHTA and CDR2 is FQGNSA. CDR3 length: 16 amino acids. Trimming removed 1 base from V and 5 bases from J, with 16 bases in between. DNA of the CDR3: TGTGCCAGCAGCTTAGGGGGTAACAGGAGGGAAGATACGCAGTATTTT. It specifies CASSLGGNRREDTQYF.

The V and J genes are TRBV13 and TRBJ2-3, with D perhaps TRBD2 (5 bases). V was clipped by 3 bases and J by 0 bases, with 16 bases between them. There are 17 residues in the CDR3. Per the germline V gene, CDR1 is PRHDT and CDR2 is FYEKMQ (reference sequence). This CDR3 reads CASSFKGDGLSTDTQYF. CDR3 bases: TGTGCCAGCAGCTTTAAGGGAGACGGTCTCAGCACAGATACGCAGTATTTT.

CDR3 in amino acids: CASSLYPVGGEETQYF. The DNA of the CDR3 is TGTGCCAGCAGCTTGTATCCCGTGGGAGGGGAAGAGACCCAGTACTTC. The chain combines TRBV5-4 with TRBJ2-5; the match to TRBD2 covers 7 bases. From germline, CDR1 is SGHNT and CDR2 YYREEE (reference sequence). The CDR3 spans 16 residues. Trimming cost V 1 base and J 3 bases; bases outside gene matches: 9. The variable domain in full, with the rest retrieved from reference TRBV5-4 and TRBJ2-5, is ETGVTQSPTHLIKTRGQQVTLRCSSQSGHNTVSWYQQALGQGPQFIFQYYREEENGRGNFPPRFSGLQFPNYSSELNVNALELDDSALYLCASSLYPVGGEETQYFGPGTRLLVL.

V and J are TRBV4-1 and TRBJ2-5; D ambiguous. Trimming pared 1 base from V and 2 bases from J, leaving 11 bases between. The CDR3 consists of 15 residues. Germline-derived CDR1 and CDR2 are MGHRA and YSYEKL. The CDR3 region is CASSQGPTAQETQYF. DNA of the CDR3: TGCGCCAGCAGCCAAGGGCCCACCGCACAAGAGACCCAGTACTTC.

The chain recombines TRBV9 with TRBJ1-6; TRBD1 matches 10 bases. The CDR3 covers 17 residues. Unmatched junction bases numbered 6, after V lost 4 bases and J lost 2 bases. Germline V CDR1 and CDR2: SGDLS, YYNGEE. The CDR3 DNA reads TGTGCCAGCAGCTTGGGACAGGGGAGGGCCTATAATTCACCCCTCCACTTT. This encodes CASSLGQGRAYNSPLHF. Based on the CDR3 plus reference TRBV9 and TRBJ1-6, the full variable domain is DSGVTQTPKHLITATGQRVTLRCSPRSGDLSVYWYQQSLDQGLQFLIQYYNGEERAKGNILERFSAQQFPDLHSELNLSSLELGDSALYFCASSLGQGRAYNSPLHFGNGTRLTVT.

This clone was seen a single time. This chain connects TRBV4-1 to TRBJ2-3; 10 nucleotides align to TRBD2. V lost 3 bases and J lost 6; bases outside the gene matches: 6. CDR3 size: 15 residues. The germline CDR1 and CDR2 sequences are MGHRA and YSYEKL. DNA for the CDR3: TGCGCCAGCAGCCAGTTGACTAGCGGGCCGGATACGCAGTATTTT. Protein product: CASSQLTSGPDTQYF.

The genes are TRBV6-1 and TRBJ1-4; TRBD1 aligns across 7 bases. The germline gives CDR1 MNHNS, CDR2 SASEGT. There are 15 residues in the CDR3. The junction had 12 bases not matched to a gene; V was cut back by 6 bases and J by 8 bases. The CDR3 nucleotides are TGTGCCAGCAGCGTTATACAGGGGACGAAGGAAAAACTGTTTTTT. The encoded protein is CASSVIQGTKEKLFF.

The CDR3 reads CASSLGAGVETQYF. DNA of the CDR3: TGTGCCAGCAGCTTGGGAGCGGGGGTTGAGACCCAGTACTTC. V is TRBV5-4 and J is TRBJ2-5, with 8 bases aligning to TRBD2. This CDR3 comprises 14 residues. J gave up 5 bases and V 0 bases, and 3 bases lay outside the gene matches. Germline assignment: CDR1 SGHNT and CDR2 YYREEE (reference sequence).